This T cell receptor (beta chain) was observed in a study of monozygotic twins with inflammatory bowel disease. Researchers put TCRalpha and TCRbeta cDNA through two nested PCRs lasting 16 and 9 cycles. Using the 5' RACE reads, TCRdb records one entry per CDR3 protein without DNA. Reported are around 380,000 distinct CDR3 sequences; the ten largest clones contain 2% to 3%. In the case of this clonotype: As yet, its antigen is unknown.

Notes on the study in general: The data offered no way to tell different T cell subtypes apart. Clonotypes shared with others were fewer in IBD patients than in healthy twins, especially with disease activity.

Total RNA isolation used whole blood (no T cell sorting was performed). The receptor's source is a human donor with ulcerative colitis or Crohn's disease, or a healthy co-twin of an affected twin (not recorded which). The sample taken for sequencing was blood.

The CDR3 sequence is CSATGQMNTEAFF. The J gene is TRBJ1-1, the V gene TRBV29-1; with no DNA, the TCRdb D assignment of TRBD1 cannot be verified. Germline V gene sequence: CDR1 SQVTM, CDR2 ANQGSEA. CDR3 length equals 13 residues.